This TCR beta chain derives from a study of blood T cell repertoires in COVID-19. Study information: Samples of COVID-19 (acute and convalescent) were obtained from the United States, Italy and Spain.

The V and J ends lost 2 bases and 4 bases respectively, with 7 bases between them. The CDR3 totals 13 residues. CDR1 is LGHNA and CDR2 is YSLEER in the germline V gene. Original handling: It was from reference gene primer amplification that nucleated cell counts were estimated. Sequenced by immunoSEQ multiplex PCR; TCRdb stores in-frame clones only, minus some. V and J calls plus clone size are reproduced from that table; the DNA served to infer D and trimming. This sample has some 90,000 clones, with roughly 89% found just once. The origin of this receptor is a man in his fifties with acute or convalescent COVID-19. Sequences were obtained from peripheral blood. J is TRBJ2-3 and V is TRBV4-3; no reliable D call. This chain's CDR3 is CASSQNRADTQYF. CDR3 nucleotides: TGCGCCAGCAGCCAAAATCGGGCAGATACGCAGTATTTT.